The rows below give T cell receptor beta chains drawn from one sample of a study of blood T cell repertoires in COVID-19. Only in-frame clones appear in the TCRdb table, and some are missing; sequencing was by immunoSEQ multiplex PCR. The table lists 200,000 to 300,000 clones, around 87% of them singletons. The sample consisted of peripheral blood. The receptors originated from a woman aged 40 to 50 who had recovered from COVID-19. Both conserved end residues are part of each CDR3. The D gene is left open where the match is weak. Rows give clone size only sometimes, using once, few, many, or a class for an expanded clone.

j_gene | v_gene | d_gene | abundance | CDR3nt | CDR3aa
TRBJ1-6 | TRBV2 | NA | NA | TGTGCCAGCAGCCGTGGCAGCTATAATTCACCCCTCCACTTT | CASSRGSYNSPLHF
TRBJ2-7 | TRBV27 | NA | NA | TGTGCCAGCAGTTTGCAGGGGGCGGGGGGGGAGCAGTACTTC | CASSLQGAGGEQYF
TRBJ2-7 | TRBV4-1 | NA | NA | TGCGCCAGCAGCCTCCGGACATCCTCCTACGAGCAGTACTTC | CASSLRTSSYEQYF
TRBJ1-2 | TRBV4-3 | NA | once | TGCGCCAGCAGCGCCGCATGGGGGGGGGCTGGCTACACCTTC | CASSAAWGGAGYTF
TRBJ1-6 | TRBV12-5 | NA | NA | TGTGCTAGTGGTTTCCACCGAGGTTACGATAATTCACCCCTCCACTTT | CASGFHRGYDNSPLHF
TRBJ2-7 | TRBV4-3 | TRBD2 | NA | TGCGCCAGCAGCCAAGATCGACTAGCGTTCTCCTACGAGCAGTACTTC | CASSQDRLAFSYEQYF
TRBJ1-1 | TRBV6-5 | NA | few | TGTGCCTCTTGGGGAGCGAACACTGAAGCTTTCTTT | CASWGANTEAFF
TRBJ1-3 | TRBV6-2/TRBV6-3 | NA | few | TGTGCCAGCAGTTGGATCTTAGACAGGACTGGAAACACCATATATTTT | CASSWILDRTGNTIYF
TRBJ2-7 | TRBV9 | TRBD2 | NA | TGTGCCAGCAGCGTAGACCTAGCGGGGGGGCCCAGTCCCGAGCAGTACTTC | CASSVDLAGGPSPEQYF
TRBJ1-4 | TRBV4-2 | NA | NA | TGTGCCAGCAGCCATGAAGCCGGACAGAAAAAACTGTTTTTT | CASSHEAGQKKLFF
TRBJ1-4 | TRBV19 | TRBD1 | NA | TGTGCCAGTAGTCGGGACAGGGGGGAAAAACTGTTTTTT | CASSRDRGEKLFF
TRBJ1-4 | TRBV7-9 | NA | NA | TGTGCCAGCAGCTTTACCTACGGTGCAACTAATGAAAAACTGTTTTTT | CASSFTYGATNEKLFF
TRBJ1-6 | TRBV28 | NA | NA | TGTGCCAGCAGTTTGGGCCAGGGCAATTCACCCCTCCACTTT | CASSLGQGNSPLHF
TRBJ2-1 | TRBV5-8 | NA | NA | TGTGCCAGCAGCTTGGGGACAGATTATTACAATGAGCAGTTCTTC | CASSLGTDYYNEQFF
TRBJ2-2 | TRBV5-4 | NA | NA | TGTGCCAGCACCTTGGGACTTCCGAACACCGGGGAGCTGTTTTTT | CASTLGLPNTGELFF
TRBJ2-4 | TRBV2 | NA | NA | TGTGCCAGCAGCCACAGGGTACTAGCCAAAAACATTCAGTACTTC | CASSHRVLAKNIQYF